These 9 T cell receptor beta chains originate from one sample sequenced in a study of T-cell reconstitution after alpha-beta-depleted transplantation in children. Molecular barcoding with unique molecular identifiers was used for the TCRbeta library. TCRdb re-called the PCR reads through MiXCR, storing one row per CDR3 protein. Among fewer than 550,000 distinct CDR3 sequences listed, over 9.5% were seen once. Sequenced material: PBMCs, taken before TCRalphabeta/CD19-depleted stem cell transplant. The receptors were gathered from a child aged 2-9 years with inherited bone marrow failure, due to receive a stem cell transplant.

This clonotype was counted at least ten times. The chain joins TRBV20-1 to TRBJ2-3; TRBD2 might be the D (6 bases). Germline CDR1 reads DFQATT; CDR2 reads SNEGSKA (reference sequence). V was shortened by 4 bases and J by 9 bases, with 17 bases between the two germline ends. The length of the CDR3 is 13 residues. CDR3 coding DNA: TGCAGTGCTACTAGCTCGGGACTGCAGACGCAGTATTTT. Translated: CSATSSGLQTQYF.

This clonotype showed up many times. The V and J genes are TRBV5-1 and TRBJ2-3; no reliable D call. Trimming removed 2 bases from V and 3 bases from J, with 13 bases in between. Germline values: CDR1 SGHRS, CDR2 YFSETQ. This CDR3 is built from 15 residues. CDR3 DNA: TGCGCCAGCAGCTTTGGGTTTCCAGGAACAGATACGCAGTATTTT. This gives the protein CASSFGFPGTDTQYF.

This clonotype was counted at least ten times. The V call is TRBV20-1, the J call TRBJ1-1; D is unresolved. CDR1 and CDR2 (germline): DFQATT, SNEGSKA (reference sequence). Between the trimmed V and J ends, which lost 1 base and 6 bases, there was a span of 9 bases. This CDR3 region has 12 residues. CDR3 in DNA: TGCAGTGCTAGAGCCCACCAACCTGAAGCTTTCTTT. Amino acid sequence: CSARAHQPEAFF.

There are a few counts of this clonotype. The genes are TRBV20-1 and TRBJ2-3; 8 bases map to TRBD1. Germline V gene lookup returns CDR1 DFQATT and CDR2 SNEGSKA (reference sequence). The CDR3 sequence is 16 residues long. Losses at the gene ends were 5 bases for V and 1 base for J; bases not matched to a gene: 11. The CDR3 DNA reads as TGCAGTGCTCGATGGACAGGGTGGCACCGCACAGATACGCAGTATTTT. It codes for CSARWTGWHRTDTQYF.

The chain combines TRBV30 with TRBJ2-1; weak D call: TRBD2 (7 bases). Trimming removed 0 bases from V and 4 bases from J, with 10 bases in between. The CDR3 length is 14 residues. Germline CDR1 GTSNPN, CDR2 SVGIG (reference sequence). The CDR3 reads CAWSVGGGYNEQFF. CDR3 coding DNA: TGTGCCTGGAGTGTAGGGGGGGGGTACAATGAGCAGTTCTTC.

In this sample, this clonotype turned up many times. This CDR3 reads CSARNHNEQFF. CDR3 sequence (DNA): TGCAGTGCTAGAAACCACAATGAGCAGTTCTTC. The chain has TRBV20-1 and TRBJ2-1; D unclear. The CDR3 is 11 amino acids. Germline V lookup: CDR1 DFQATT, CDR2 SNEGSKA (reference sequence). Trimming stripped 2 bases from V and 5 bases from J, with 4 bases between.

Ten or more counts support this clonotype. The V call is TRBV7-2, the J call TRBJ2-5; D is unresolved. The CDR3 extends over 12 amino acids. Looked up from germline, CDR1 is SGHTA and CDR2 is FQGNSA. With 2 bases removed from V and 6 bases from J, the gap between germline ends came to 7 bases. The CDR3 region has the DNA TGTGCCAGCAGCTTATTCCCAAAGACCCAGTACTTC. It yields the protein CASSLFPKTQYF.

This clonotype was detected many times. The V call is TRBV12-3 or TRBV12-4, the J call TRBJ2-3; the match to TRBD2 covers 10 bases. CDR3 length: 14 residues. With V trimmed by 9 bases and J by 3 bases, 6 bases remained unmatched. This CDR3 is CASREREGTDTQYF. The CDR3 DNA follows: TGTGCCAGTAGAGAGCGGGAGGGGACAGATACGCAGTATTTT.

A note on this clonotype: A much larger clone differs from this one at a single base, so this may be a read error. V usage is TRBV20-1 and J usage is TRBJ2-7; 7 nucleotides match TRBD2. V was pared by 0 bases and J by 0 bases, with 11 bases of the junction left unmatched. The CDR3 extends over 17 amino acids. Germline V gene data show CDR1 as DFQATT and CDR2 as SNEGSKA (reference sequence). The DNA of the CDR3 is TGCAGTGCTAGAGATCCGATACTAGCGATCAACTCCTACGAGCAGTACTTC. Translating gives CSARDPILAINSYEQYF.